The TCR beta chain described here comes from a study of blood T cell repertoires in COVID-19. As for the study in general: Researchers got acute and convalescent COVID-19 samples from the United States, Italy and Spain. In each case, the material was cDNA or gDNA derived from T cells, B-cell-depleted T cells, or PBMCs.

Authors' methods: Amplification with reference gene primers provided the estimates of nucleated cell counts. Measured with immunoSEQ multiplex PCR; TCRdb has only the in-frame clones, and not every one. V and J calls and clone size come straight from that table; D and trimming were deduced from the DNA. Altogether about 71,000 clones are present, more than 80% being singletons, with the ten largest covering around 0.8%. Germline assignment: CDR1 MNHEY and CDR2 SMNVEV (reference sequence). Trimming removed 6 bases at V and 3 bases at J, with 4 bases between. The CDR3 length is 11 residues. Specimen: peripheral blood. The rearrangement uses TRBV27 and TRBJ2-3; D ambiguous. This receptor was identified in a woman aged 80 or over with acute or convalescent COVID-19. CDR3 sequence (DNA): TGTGCCAGCAGCCAAACAGATACGCAGTATTTT. Its translation: CASSQTDTQYF.